Shown below are 21 T cell receptor beta chains from a single sample sequenced in a study of blood T cell repertoires in COVID-19. Sequencing used immunoSEQ multiplex PCR; TCRdb keeps in-frame clones, though not all of them. The data contain 250,000 to 300,000 clones, 86% of them singletons. The source material was PBMCs or T cells enriched from blood (not recorded which). The receptors stem from a man between 18 and 35 years old who had recovered from COVID-19.

This clone was recorded only once. The V gene is TRBV10-2, the J gene TRBJ1-1; D ambiguous. Germline V gives CDR1 WSHSY, CDR2 SAAADI. V lost 5 bases and J lost 1, with 5 bases in between. The CDR3 runs 12 residues. As DNA, the CDR3 is TGCGCCAGCAGTTACAGGAACACTGAAGCTTTCTTT. It codes for CASSYRNTEAFF.

In its sample, this clone was seen once. This chain joins TRBV5-1 and TRBJ2-5; maybe TRBD2 (6 bases). V lost 5 bases to trimming and J lost 5 bases, with 16 bases between them. Germline CDR1 SGHRS, CDR2 YFSETQ. The CDR3 has 14 amino acids. The CDR3 coding sequence is TGCGCCAGCAGGATGGGACTTGACGGGGAGACCCAGTACTTC. As protein: CASRMGLDGETQYF. Full variable domain (outside the CDR3, taken from reference TRBV5-1 and TRBJ2-5): KAGVTQTPRYLIKTRGQQVTLSCSPISGHRSVSWYQQTPGQGLQFLFEYFSETQRNKGNFPGRFSGRQFSNSRSEMNVSTLELGDSALYLCASRMGLDGETQYFGPGTRLLVL.

CDR3 in DNA: TGTGCCAGCAGGTTCAAGGGCGGGTTCACTGAAGCTTTCTTT. Amino acid sequence: CASRFKGGFTEAFF. The chain uses TRBV27 and TRBJ1-1; D is uncertain. Germline CDR1 MNHEY, CDR2 SMNVEV (reference sequence). Trimming stripped 6 bases from V and 4 bases from J, with 15 bases between. The CDR3 loop spans 14 amino acids.

This chain uses TRBV29-1 with TRBJ2-5; possible D gene TRBD2, 6 bases. Germline CDR1 and CDR2: SQVTM and ANQGSEA. This CDR3 is 13 amino acids long. Deletions cut 4 bases from V and 2 bases from J, with 11 bases between. The CDR3: CSVGTIRQETQYF. The CDR3 coding sequence is TGCAGCGTTGGGACTATTCGACAAGAGACCCAGTACTTC.

The rearrangement links TRBV18 to TRBJ1-1, with 9 bases matching TRBD1. This CDR3 region has 17 residues. Germline V gives CDR1 KGHSH, CDR2 LQKENI. Germline trimming cut 2 bases from V and 3 bases from J; bases unmatched to any gene: 10. The CDR3 bases are TGTGCCAGCTCACCATTTACAGGGGGCAAGAGAGACACTGAAGCTTTCTTT. Its protein product is CASSPFTGGKRDTEAFF.

This chain joins TRBV6-1 and TRBJ1-5; D possibly corresponds to TRBD1 (6 bases). Trimming stripped 3 bases from V and 2 bases from J, with 14 bases between. Germline assignment: CDR1 MNHNS and CDR2 SASEGT. The CDR3 extends over 16 amino acids. In nucleotides, the CDR3 is TGTGCCAGCAGTGAGGGGGCGGGGGTCGGCAATCAGCCCCAGCATTTT. Translation: CASSEGAGVGNQPQHF.

The V gene is TRBV4-2, the J gene TRBJ1-4; 10 nucleotides match TRBD1. With V trimmed by 4 bases and J by 8 bases, 7 bases remained unmatched. CDR3 length: 15 residues. Germline V gene data show CDR1 as LGHNA and CDR2 as YNFKEQ. CDR3 DNA sequence: TGTGCCAGCAGCCCTGACAGGGGGCGGGTGGAAAAACTGTTTTTT. Encoded protein: CASSPDRGRVEKLFF.

This clone was counted a few times. The J gene is TRBJ2-7, the V gene TRBV5-4; D may be TRBD2 (6 bases). Per the germline V gene, CDR1 is SGHNT and CDR2 is YYREEE (reference sequence). This CDR3 is built from 14 residues. V was trimmed by 4 bases and J by 4 bases, leaving 15 bases between them. The CDR3 protein is CASSPRSGDYEQYF. CDR3 sequence (DNA): TGTGCCAGCAGCCCCCGATCGGGGGATTACGAGCAGTACTTC.

The chain joins TRBV19 to TRBJ1-6; TRBD1 aligns across 7 bases. The CDR3 spans 16 residues. The V gene's germline CDR1 is LNHDA and CDR2 SQIVND (reference sequence). The V segment lost 5 bases and the J segment 7 bases; nucleotides outside the gene matches: 11. The CDR3 sequence is CASSAVTGFPNSPLHF. Written as DNA, the CDR3 is TGTGCCAGTAGTGCAGTGACAGGGTTTCCGAATTCACCCCTCCACTTT.

A few counts support this clone. CDR3 loop: CASSTITGTGYGYTF. The CDR3 bases are TGTGCCAGTAGTACCATCACCGGGACAGGGTATGGCTACACCTTC. The gene calls are TRBV19 and TRBJ1-2; 9 bases agree with TRBD1. The CDR3 is made up of 15 amino acids. CDR1 is LNHDA and CDR2 is SQIVND in the germline V gene (reference sequence). J was trimmed by 5 bases and V by 4 bases; bases with no gene match: 8. Based on the CDR3 plus reference TRBV19 and TRBJ1-2, the full variable domain is DGGITQSPKYLFRKEGQNVTLSCEQNLNHDAMYWYRQDPGQGLRLIYYSQIVNDFQKGDIAEGYSVSREKKESFPLTVTSAQKNPTAFYLCASSTITGTGYGYTFGSGTRLTVV.

The rearrangement links TRBV5-1 to TRBJ2-7; 10 bases match TRBD1. With V trimmed by 2 bases and J by 5 bases, 10 bases remained unmatched. Per the germline V gene, CDR1 is SGHRS and CDR2 is YFSETQ. CDR3 length equals 16 residues. CDR3 DNA sequence: TGCGCCAGCAGCTTAAACTACCGGGACAGGGGCAACGAGCAGTACTTC. It encodes CASSLNYRDRGNEQYF.

J is TRBJ2-7 and V is TRBV5-4; 7 nucleotides match TRBD1. Trimming at V came to 4 bases and at J to 2 bases, leaving 3 bases not matched to a gene. This CDR3 has 13 amino acids. CDR1 is SGHNT, CDR2 YYREEE, per germline (reference sequence). This CDR3 is CASSPGQPYEQYF. The CDR3 DNA is TGTGCCAGCAGCCCGGGACAGCCCTACGAGCAGTACTTC.

The V and J genes are TRBV27 and TRBJ2-2; D gene ambiguous. V dropped 8 bases and J dropped 4 bases, with 14 bases sitting between them. Germline CDR1 MNHEY, CDR2 SMNVEV (reference sequence). CDR3 length: 14 amino acids. CDR3 in amino acids: CASARIDITGELFF. DNA for the CDR3: TGTGCCAGCGCGAGAATAGATATCACCGGGGAGCTGTTTTTT.

This clone was recorded only once. The chain couples TRBV2 to TRBJ1-1, with a weak D call TRBD1 (6 bases). Germline assignment: CDR1 SNHLY and CDR2 FYNNEI. This CDR3 contains 15 residues. The V end lost 3 bases, the J end lost 1 base, and 12 bases lay between the germline ends. The CDR3 spells CASSEFGQKNTEAFF. CDR3 in DNA: TGTGCCAGCAGTGAGTTTGGACAGAAGAACACTGAAGCTTTCTTT.

The genes are TRBV27 and TRBJ1-2; 11 positions match TRBD1. V lost 5 bases to trimming and J lost 6 bases; unmatched junction nucleotides: 11. This CDR3 spans 16 amino acids. Looked up from germline, CDR1 is MNHEY and CDR2 is SMNVEV (reference sequence). CDR3: CASSPGSGTGGDGYTF. DNA for the CDR3: TGTGCCAGCAGTCCAGGTTCCGGGACAGGGGGAGATGGCTACACCTTC.

The V and J genes are TRBV2 and TRBJ2-5; 11 nucleotides line up with TRBD2. The junction had 4 bases not matched to a gene; V was cut back by 6 bases and J by 13 bases. This CDR3 region has 11 residues. Per the germline V gene, CDR1 is SNHLY and CDR2 is FYNNEI. In DNA form, the CDR3 reads TGTGCCAGCAGCGATAGCGGGGGGGGGTACTTC. It translates to CASSDSGGGYF.

V gene TRBV3-1 (or the pseudogene TRBV3-2) combines with J gene TRBJ1-1, with TRBD1 identical over 9 bases. Per the germline V gene, CDR1 is LGHDT and CDR2 is YNNKEL (reference sequence). The CDR3 runs 15 residues. After removal of 4 bases from V and 6 bases from J, the junction contained 9 bases not matched to a gene. The CDR3, as DNA: TGTGCCAGCAGCCCCACCATGACAGGGGGGTCTGAAGCTTTCTTT. This encodes CASSPTMTGGSEAFF.

The rearrangement uses TRBV7-9 and TRBJ1-2, with D hard to call. Deletions cut 1 base from V and 2 bases from J, with 11 bases between. The CDR3 consists of 15 residues. Looked up from germline, CDR1 is SEHNR and CDR2 is FQNEAQ (reference sequence). The CDR3 protein is CASSLGSSRNYGYTF. The CDR3 DNA sequence: TGTGCCAGCAGCTTAGGTTCTTCCAGGAACTATGGCTACACCTTC.

The chain joins TRBV7-8 to TRBJ1-2, with 9 positions matching TRBD1. Germline V gives CDR1 SGHVS, CDR2 FQNEAQ. The CDR3 contains 15 residues. The trim removed 5 bases at V and 1 base at J, leaving 5 bases unmatched. DNA of the CDR3: TGTGCCAGCAGCGTGGGACAGGGCGTTAACTATGGCTACACCTTC. Translated, it gives CASSVGQGVNYGYTF. The full variable domain, in which reference TRBV7-8 and TRBJ1-2 provide the parts outside the CDR3, is GAGVSQSPRYKVAKRGQDVALRCDPISGHVSLFWYQQALGQGPEFLTYFQNEAQLDKSGLPSDRFFAERPEGSVSTLKIQRTQQEDSAVYLCASSVGQGVNYGYTFGSGTRLTVV.

The chain uses TRBV2 and TRBJ2-5; D unclear. CDR3 length equals 11 residues. Germline CDR1 SNHLY, CDR2 FYNNEI. Trimming removed 7 bases from V and 4 bases from J, with 7 bases in between. The CDR3 sequence is CASTPGETQYF. The CDR3 DNA reads TGTGCCAGCACCCCCGGAGAGACCCAGTACTTC.

This clone was found many times. Other DNA sequences of this sample code for an identical CDR3. The chain has TRBV4-2 and TRBJ1-5; D might be TRBD1 (6 bases). Germline lookup yields CDR1 LGHNA and CDR2 YNFKEQ. Trimming shortened V by 0 bases and J by 7 bases, and 13 bases separated the two germline ends. The CDR3 runs 15 residues. The DNA for the CDR3 is TGTGCCAGCAGCCAAGATGGCCAGGGGAGCCAGCCCCAGCATTTT. Protein sequence: CASSQDGQGSQPQHF.